Each of the 5 T cell receptor beta chains below was sequenced from the same sample in a study of blood T cell repertoires in COVID-19. The method was immunoSEQ multiplex PCR; TCRdb's version includes in-frame clones alone and lacks a portion of them. Altogether roughly 520,000 clones are present, approximately 90% being singletons, with the ten largest covering 1.8%. Source material: PBMCs or T cells enriched from blood (not recorded which). These receptors all come from a woman between 35 and 50 years old who had recovered from COVID-19.

This clone was counted between two and nine times. This rearrangement joins TRBV3-1 (or the pseudogene TRBV3-2) to TRBJ2-1, with 8 bases fitting TRBD2. Germline V lookup: CDR1 LGHDT, CDR2 YNNKEL (reference sequence). This CDR3 has 15 residues. Losses at the gene ends were 2 bases for V and 7 bases for J; bases not matched to a gene: 7. The CDR3 DNA is TGTGCCAGCAGCCAAAACCTAGCGGGTGGGAATGAGCAGTTCTTC. Its protein is CASSQNLAGGNEQFF.

The genes are TRBV18 and TRBJ2-1, with 9 bases matching TRBD2. V lost 1 base and J lost 1; bases outside the gene matches: 5. This CDR3 spans 17 amino acids. CDR1 and CDR2 (germline): KGHSH, LQKENI. The CDR3 protein is CASSPRTSGPSYNEQFF. DNA of the CDR3: TGTGCCAGCTCACCACGTACTAGCGGGCCTTCCTACAATGAGCAGTTCTTC.

V usage is TRBV6-5 and J usage is TRBJ2-3; possibly TRBD1 for D (5 bases). The V end lost 4 bases, the J end lost 1 base, and 6 bases lay between the germline ends. Germline lookup yields CDR1 MNHEY and CDR2 SVGAGI. The CDR3 has 13 residues. The CDR3 sequence is CASSSTGTDTQYF. The CDR3 region has the DNA TGTGCCAGCAGTTCGACAGGCACAGATACGCAGTATTTT.

This chain joins TRBV6-2 or TRBV6-3 and TRBJ2-2; tentatively, D is TRBD1 (6 bases). V was cut by 4 bases and J by 1 base, with 16 bases left in between. Germline V gene sequence: CDR1 MNHEY, CDR2 SVGEGT. This CDR3 is 17 amino acids long. Written as DNA, the CDR3 is TGTGCCAGCAGTTTCATCCAAGGACAGTTGAACACCGGGGAGCTGTTTTTT. This encodes CASSFIQGQLNTGELFF.

The rearrangement uses TRBV6-5 and TRBJ2-2, with no clear D. The V gene's germline CDR1 is MNHEY and CDR2 SVGAGI. Deletions cut 7 bases from V and 3 bases from J, with 12 bases between. The CDR3 runs 14 residues. CDR3 region: CASTRRRDTGELFF. CDR3 in DNA: TGTGCCAGCACCAGAAGACGGGACACCGGGGAGCTGTTTTTT.